A selection of T cell receptor beta chains follows, all from one sample in a study of OX40 agonist ivuxolimab in advanced cancers. Libraries were prepared by immunoSEQ multiplex PCR; TCRdb keeps only in-frame clonotypes and omits some of them. The table lists approximately 70,000 clones, around 84% of them singletons. The sequences come from CD4+ or CD8+ T cells sorted from blood, collected in a trial of the OX40 agonist ivuxolimab. The receptor source for this set is an adult with an advanced solid tumor such as melanoma, head and neck, liver or kidney cancer. Both conserved end residues are part of each CDR3. A D gene is named only where the DNA matches it firmly. The size entry is marked missing in some rows and otherwise reads once, few, many or a size class.

d_call,v_call,j_call,clone_size,cdr3_aa,cdr3_nt
NA,TRBV6-5,TRBJ2-3,NA,CATRRGPYTDTQYF,TGTGCCACCCGTCGAGGGCCCTACACAGATACGCAGTATTTT
TRBD2,TRBV19,TRBJ2-3,NA,CASSQAGADTQYF,TGTGCCAGTAGTCAAGCGGGAGCAGATACGCAGTATTTT
TRBD2,TRBV2,TRBJ2-1,NA,CASSDGGEGLNEQFF,TGTGCCAGCAGTGATGGGGGGGAGGGCCTCAATGAGCAGTTCTTC
TRBD1,TRBV7-2,TRBJ2-1,NA,CASSLSGTAYNEQFF,TGTGCCAGCAGCTTATCCGGGACAGCGTACAATGAGCAGTTCTTC
NA,TRBV28,TRBJ2-4,NA,CASSRGGRKDIQYF,TGTGCCAGCTCAAGGGGGGGGCGCAAAGACATTCAGTACTTC
TRBD2,TRBV28,TRBJ2-3,NA,CASSPLSGKDTQYF,TGTGCCAGCAGTCCCCTTAGCGGGAAGGACACGCAGTATTTT
NA,TRBV19,TRBJ1-5,once,CASSDRNQPQHF,TGTGCCAGTAGTGATCGCAATCAGCCCCAGCATTTT
NA,TRBV14,TRBJ1-1,once,CASSLSGRGRWGEAFF,TGTGCCAGTAGCCTATCTGGGAGGGGTCGATGGGGTGAAGCTTTCTTT
TRBD2,TRBV4-2,TRBJ2-1,NA,CASSQEDRASGTSYNEQFF,TGTGCCAGCAGCCAAGAAGATAGGGCTAGCGGGACCAGCTACAATGAGCAGTTCTTC
NA,TRBV7-9,TRBJ2-3,NA,CASSLAGKSSTDTQYF,TGTGCCAGCAGCTTAGCAGGCAAATCTAGCACAGATACGCAGTATTTT
NA,TRBV7-2,TRBJ1-1,NA,CASSLEGLDTEAFF,TGTGCCAGCAGCTTAGAAGGGTTGGACACTGAAGCTTTCTTT
NA,TRBV29-1,TRBJ2-1,NA,CSVRGDREQFF,TGCAGCGTTCGGGGAGACAGGGAGCAGTTCTTC
NA,TRBV6-5,TRBJ1-2,NA,CASSYSGVANYGYTF,TGTGCCAGCAGTTACTCGGGGGTAGCTAACTATGGCTACACCTTC
NA,TRBV6-5,TRBJ1-3,NA,CASSYSGKAGNTIYF,TGTGCCAGCAGTTACTCGGGGAAGGCTGGAAACACCATATATTTT
NA,TRBV7-9,TRBJ2-7,NA,CASSKTSGPYEQYF,TGTGCCAGCAGCAAGACCAGCGGACCCTACGAGCAGTACTTC